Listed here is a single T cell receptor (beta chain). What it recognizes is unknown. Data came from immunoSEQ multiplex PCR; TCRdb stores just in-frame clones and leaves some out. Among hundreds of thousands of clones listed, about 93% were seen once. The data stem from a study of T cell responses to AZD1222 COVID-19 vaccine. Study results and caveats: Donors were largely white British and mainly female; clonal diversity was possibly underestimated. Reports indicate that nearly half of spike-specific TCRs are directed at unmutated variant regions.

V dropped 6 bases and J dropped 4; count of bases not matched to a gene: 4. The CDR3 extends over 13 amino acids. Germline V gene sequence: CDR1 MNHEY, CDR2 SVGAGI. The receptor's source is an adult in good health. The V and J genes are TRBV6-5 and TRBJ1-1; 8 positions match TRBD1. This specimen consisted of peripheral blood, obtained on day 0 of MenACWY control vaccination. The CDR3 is CASRLTGGTEAFF. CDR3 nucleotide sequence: TGTGCCAGCAGACTTACAGGGGGCACTGAAGCTTTCTTT.